This TCR beta chain was captured by sequencing in a study of siplizumab effects on memory and regulatory T cells (dated by TCRdb to the late 2010s). In terms of the full investigation: The effect of the anti-CD2 antibody siplizumab on alloreactive T-cell subsets was examined in allogeneic mixed lymphocyte reactions constructed from human PBMCs.

The protocol used for the library was the immunoSEQ multiplex PCR assay. Roughly 10^5 TCR templates per sample were assayed on the deep sequencing platform. Genomic DNA extracted from sorted T cells was the material used for TCRbeta CDR3 sequencing. The published analysis was carried out like this. Clonal analysis of TCRbeta CDR3 data was done in the R programming language. Alloreactive CD4+ and CD8+ clones were identified by comparing unstimulated samples to CFSE-low samples taken after the reaction. Regulatory or non-regulatory origin of alloreactive CD4+ clones was assigned by matching sequences to the sorted unstimulated Treg and non-Treg repertoires. The table was pulled from immuneACCESS by TCRdb, which kept in-frame rearrangements only. Such tables lose some clones; where checked, under half of the loss comes from unresolved V genes, and the rest has no known cause. V, J and clone size are taken as reported in that table, and D and trimming were inferred from the DNA itself. In all, the sample holds around 94,000 clones, and about 90% of those were seen once. 0.9% to 1.3% of the sample is held by the ten biggest clonotypes.

From the cysteine up to the phenylalanine, the CDR3 has a length of 18 residues. Only CDR3 DNA remains: 54 bases, in frame from the first base. CDR1 and CDR2, per the germline V gene, are SGDLS and YYNGEE. Compared with germline, V lacks 0 bases and J lacks 5 bases; bases without a gene match: 8. Sorted unstimulated T cells and proliferating T cells recovered from mixed lymphocyte reactions were subjected to TCRbeta CDR3 sequencing. Fresh whole blood from 9 to 10 HLA-typed healthy donors served as the source for isolating PBMCs. Notes on this clone: No cognate antigen has been identified for it. No clone much larger than this one lies a single base away; base qualities are absent.

The research as a whole found: Among mappable alloreactive CD4+ clones, an average Treg-derived fraction of roughly 70% was observed with siplizumab, compared with 26.9% in control reactions. The cumulative frequency of alloreactive sequences traceable to unstimulated CD4+ memory T cells was significantly reduced by siplizumab. Greater diversity appeared to be present in unstimulated naive T cells than in memory T cells, and a substantial contribution to the alloresponse seemed to be made by naive cells. Whether proliferating Tregs from siplizumab cultures were suppressive was not functionally confirmed. Because sequences at frequencies below about 10^-5 were poorly captured, only a minor fraction of alloreactive clones could be mapped back to unstimulated subsets. About 75-95% of proliferating CD4+ or CD8+ clones could not be given a naive or memory phenotype.

The sequencing sample was made of CD4+ T cells sorted from blood. The TCR comes from a human donor in good health. Here the chain combines TRBV9 and TRBJ2-1; TRBD2 fits 13 bases in the junction. Here is the DNA: TGTGCCAGCAGCGTAGAGGGGACTAGCGGGGTACCAAACAATGAGCAGTTCTTC. Its translation reads: CASSVEGTSGVPNNEQFF.